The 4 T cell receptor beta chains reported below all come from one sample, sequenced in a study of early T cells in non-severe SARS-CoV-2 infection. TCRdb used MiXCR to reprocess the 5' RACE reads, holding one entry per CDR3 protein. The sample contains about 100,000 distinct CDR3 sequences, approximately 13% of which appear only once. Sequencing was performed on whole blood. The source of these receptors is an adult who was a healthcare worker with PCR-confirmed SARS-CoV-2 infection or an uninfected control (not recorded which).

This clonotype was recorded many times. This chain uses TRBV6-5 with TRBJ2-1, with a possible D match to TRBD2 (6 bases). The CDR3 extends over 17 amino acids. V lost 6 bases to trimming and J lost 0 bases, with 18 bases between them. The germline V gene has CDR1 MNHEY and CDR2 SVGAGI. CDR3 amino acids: CASRRKEGAVSYNEQFF. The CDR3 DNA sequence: TGTGCCAGCAGAAGGAAGGAGGGCGCCGTCTCCTACAATGAGCAGTTCTTC.

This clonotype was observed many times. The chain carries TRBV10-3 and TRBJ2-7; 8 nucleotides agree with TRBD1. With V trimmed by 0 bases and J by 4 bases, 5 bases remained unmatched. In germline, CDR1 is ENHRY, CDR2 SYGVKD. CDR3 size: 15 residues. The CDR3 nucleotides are TGTGCCATCAGTGAGTCGTCTCAGGGGGCTTACGAGCAGTACTTC. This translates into CAISESSQGAYEQYF.

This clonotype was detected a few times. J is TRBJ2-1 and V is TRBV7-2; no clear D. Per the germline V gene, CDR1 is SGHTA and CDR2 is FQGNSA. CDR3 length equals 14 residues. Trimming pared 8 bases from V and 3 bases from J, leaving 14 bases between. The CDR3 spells CASGTRGHYNEQFF. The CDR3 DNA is TGTGCCAGCGGAACCCGAGGCCACTACAATGAGCAGTTCTTC.

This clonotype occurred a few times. This CDR3 reads CASSRGQGNTDTQYF. For the CDR3, the DNA is TGCGCCAGCAGTCGCGGACAGGGGAACACAGATACGCAGTATTTT. This chain joins TRBV4-1 and TRBJ2-3, with 9 bases lining up with TRBD1. The trim removed 6 bases at V and 2 bases at J, leaving 6 bases unmatched. Germline-derived CDR1 and CDR2 are MGHRA and YSYEKL. The CDR3 is 15 amino acids.